The present T cell receptor beta chain was sequenced within a study of siplizumab effects on memory and regulatory T cells. Measured with immunoSEQ multiplex PCR; TCRdb has only the in-frame clones, and not every one. The profile shows some 87,000 clones, around 90% of them singletons. A note on this clone: Its antigen is not known.

Study conclusions and caveats: Treg origin accounted for an average of nearly 70% of mappable alloreactive CD4+ clones with siplizumab and 26.9% in controls.

The clonotype was recovered from a human donor in good health. Specimen: CD4+ T cells sorted from blood.

CDR3 residues: CASSGTIVNTGELFF. Written as DNA, the CDR3 is TGTGCCAGCAGTGGGACTATTGTGAACACCGGGGAGCTGTTTTTT. The gene calls are TRBV2 and TRBJ2-2, with D perhaps matching TRBD2 (6 bases). Germline V gives CDR1 SNHLY, CDR2 FYNNEI. The CDR3 is 15 amino acids. Trimming took off 4 bases at V and 1 base at J, with 10 bases between the two ends.